These 31 T cell receptor beta chains share one sample of origin, sequenced in a study of blood T cell repertoires in COVID-19. Clones were read by immunoSEQ multiplex PCR, and TCRdb kept only the in-frame ones, dropping some. This table holds roughly 190,000 clones, around 85% found once. Sequenced input: peripheral blood. These TCRs come from a man in his thirties or forties with acute or convalescent COVID-19.

The chain couples TRBV28 to TRBJ2-2; a possible D gene is TRBD2 (6 bases). Trimming left V 4 bases short and J 0 bases short, with 27 bases between. From germline, CDR1 is MDHEN and CDR2 SYDVKM. CDR3 length: 21 residues. CDR3 nucleotides: TGTGCCAGCAGTTCTCTATACGGAGGTGGGAGGACGCCAGCGAACACCGGGGAGCTGTTTTTT. Encoded protein: CASSSLYGGGRTPANTGELFF.

The V and J genes are TRBV27 and TRBJ2-7; 14 nucleotides match TRBD2. The CDR3 is 15 amino acids. CDR1 and CDR2 from the germline V gene are MNHEY and SMNVEV (reference sequence). V was pared by 9 bases and J by 6 bases, with 10 bases of the junction left unmatched. CDR3 region: CASIRLAGGLGEQYF. The CDR3, as DNA: TGTGCCAGTATTCGACTAGCGGGGGGGCTTGGCGAGCAGTACTTC.

CDR3 nucleotide sequence: TGCGCCAGCAGCTTGGGGAGCTCCTACAATGAGCAGTTCTTC. Amino acid sequence: CASSLGSSYNEQFF. This rearrangement joins TRBV5-1 to TRBJ2-1, with D hard to call. The CDR3 totals 14 residues. Trimming pared 0 bases from V and 0 bases from J, leaving 4 bases between. CDR1 and CDR2 from the germline V gene are SGHRS and YFSETQ.

The chain carries TRBV28 and TRBJ1-6; 7 bases match TRBD1. The length of the CDR3 is 15 residues. V gave up 0 bases and J gave up 8 bases; unmatched junction bases: 4. Germline loops: CDR1 MDHEN, CDR2 SYDVKM. Written as DNA, the CDR3 is TGTGCCAGCAGTTTATGGTCAGGGGGGTATTCACCCCTCCACTTT. Protein product: CASSLWSGGYSPLHF. The variable domain in full, with the rest retrieved from reference TRBV28 and TRBJ1-6, is DVKVTQSSRYLVKRTGEKVFLECVQDMDHENMFWYRQDPGLGLRLIYFSYDVKMKEKGDIPEGYSVSREKKERFSLILESASTNQTSMYLCASSLWSGGYSPLHFGNGTRLTVT.

V gene TRBV3-1 (or the pseudogene TRBV3-2) combines with J gene TRBJ2-2, with TRBD1 matching 7 bases. The germline V gene encodes CDR1 LGHDT and CDR2 YNNKEL (reference sequence). V was pared by 2 bases and J by 2 bases, with 5 bases of the junction left unmatched. The CDR3 contains 16 residues. The CDR3 DNA reads as TGTGCCAGCAGCCAACGACAGGGCCTTAACACCGGGGAGCTGTTTTTT. This translates into CASSQRQGLNTGELFF.

The chain is built from TRBV27 and TRBJ2-7; TRBD2 agrees at 15 bases. Germline V lookup: CDR1 MNHEY, CDR2 SMNVEV (reference sequence). The CDR3 spans 16 residues. The V and J ends lost 6 bases and 1 base, in that order; junction bases with no gene match: 4. The CDR3: CASRRGLAGGSYEQYF. In DNA form, the CDR3 reads TGTGCCAGCAGGAGGGGACTAGCGGGGGGATCCTACGAGCAGTACTTC.

The chain carries TRBV27 and TRBJ1-2; D unclear. CDR1 MNHEY and CDR2 SMNVEV come from the germline V gene (reference sequence). This CDR3 is built from 13 residues. Trimming left V 4 bases short and J 3 bases short, with 9 bases between. This CDR3 reads CASSYREHYGYTF. CDR3 DNA: TGTGCCAGCAGTTACCGGGAACACTATGGCTACACCTTC.

The J gene is TRBJ1-2, the V gene TRBV7-2; D not certain. The CDR3 sequence is 17 residues long. Germline values: CDR1 SGHTA, CDR2 FQGNSA. The V and J ends lost 1 base and 0 bases respectively, with 15 bases between them. CDR3 nucleotide sequence: TGTGCCAGCAGCTTAGGTCAGCCTTACTATACTAACTATGGCTACACCTTC. It yields the protein CASSLGQPYYTNYGYTF.

This rearrangement joins TRBV2 to TRBJ1-2, with a tentative D call TRBD1 (5 bases). CDR1 and CDR2 (germline): SNHLY, FYNNEI. Trimming left V 0 bases short and J 8 bases short, with 16 bases between. The CDR3 consists of 15 residues. CDR3 region: CASSEAPGDARGYTF. CDR3 nucleotides: TGTGCCAGCAGTGAAGCACCGGGGGACGCCCGGGGCTACACCTTC.

The CDR3 protein is CSASNVGGTNEKLFF. Written as DNA, the CDR3 is TGCAGTGCTAGTAACGTAGGAGGAACTAATGAAAAACTGTTTTTT. The J gene is TRBJ1-4, the V gene TRBV20-1; D is uncertain. CDR3 length: 15 amino acids. CDR1 is DFQATT, CDR2 SNEGSKA, per germline (reference sequence). Trimming removed 3 bases at V and 1 base at J, with 12 bases between.

The chain couples TRBV27 to TRBJ2-7; D may be TRBD1 (5 bases). The germline CDR1 and CDR2 sequences are MNHEY and SMNVEV (reference sequence). V lost 4 bases and J 3 bases, leaving 16 bases between the germline ends. The CDR3 spans 15 residues. In DNA form, the CDR3 reads TGTGCCAGCAGTTCTACAGGCATACCAAACTACGAGCAGTACTTC. Translating gives CASSSTGIPNYEQYF.

The chain is built from TRBV7-9 and TRBJ1-3; possible D gene TRBD1, 5 bases. This CDR3 contains 11 residues. CDR1 is SEHNR and CDR2 is FQNEAQ in the germline V gene (reference sequence). V gave up 10 bases and J gave up 6 bases, with 10 bases separating them. The CDR3: CAIHGANTIYF. The DNA for the CDR3 is TGTGCCATTCATGGGGCAAACACCATATATTTT.

The genes are TRBV28 and TRBJ1-1; D unclear. Germline V lookup: CDR1 MDHEN, CDR2 SYDVKM. CDR3 length: 13 residues. Trimming removed 3 bases from V and 5 bases from J, with 10 bases in between. CDR3 in amino acids: CASSFYPRTEAFF. The CDR3 DNA sequence: TGTGCCAGCAGTTTTTACCCACGGACTGAAGCTTTCTTT.

The chain joins TRBV28 to TRBJ1-4; D uncertain. The CDR3 length is 17 residues. V lost 1 base and J lost 0, with 12 bases in between. Looked up from germline, CDR1 is MDHEN and CDR2 is SYDVKM. The CDR3 loop reads CASSLFLGSATNEKLFF. Here the CDR3 DNA reads TGTGCCAGCAGTTTATTTCTTGGGAGTGCAACTAATGAAAAACTGTTTTTT.

The rearrangement joins TRBV5-1 to TRBJ1-6; perhaps TRBD1 as D (5 bases). Germline lookup yields CDR1 SGHRS and CDR2 YFSETQ. Trimming left V 6 bases short and J 9 bases short, with 13 bases between. The CDR3 has 13 amino acids. For the CDR3, the DNA is TGCGCCAGCACGCCGGGGGAAAGTTCACCCCTCCACTTT. Its translation is CASTPGESSPLHF.

The chain employs TRBV5-1 and TRBJ2-7, with D perhaps TRBD1 (6 bases). CDR1 is SGHRS, CDR2 YFSETQ, per germline. This CDR3 contains 14 residues. Trimming removed 4 bases from V and 3 bases from J, with 14 bases in between. The CDR3 here is CASSPVRRGYEQYF. The DNA of the CDR3 is TGCGCCAGCAGCCCGGTCCGCAGGGGCTACGAGCAGTACTTC.

This CDR3 is CASTRDYTDTQYF. CDR3 nucleotides: TGTGCCAGCACCCGGGATTACACAGATACGCAGTATTTT. V and J are TRBV12-3 or TRBV12-4 and TRBJ2-3; a possible D gene is TRBD2 (5 bases). Trimming cost V 7 bases and J 2 bases, with 10 bases left between them. The CDR3 runs to 13 residues.

The chain employs TRBV3-1 (or the pseudogene TRBV3-2) and TRBJ2-7; possible D gene TRBD1, 6 bases. The CDR3 length is 15 residues. The germline V gene encodes CDR1 LGHDT and CDR2 YNNKEL (reference sequence). The V and J ends lost 1 base and 4 bases respectively, with 14 bases between them. The CDR3 nucleotides are TGTGCCAGCAGCCAAGGGAGCCAGGGGATTTACGAGCAGTACTTC. Residues: CASSQGSQGIYEQYF.

The V gene is TRBV28, the J gene TRBJ1-2; maybe TRBD1 (6 bases). CDR1 MDHEN and CDR2 SYDVKM come from the germline V gene. This CDR3 spans 15 amino acids. Trimming shortened V by 7 bases and J by 4 bases, and 19 bases separated the two germline ends. The CDR3 sequence: CASKGETPRGYGYTF. CDR3 sequence (DNA): TGTGCCAGCAAGGGGGAAACCCCACGAGGCTATGGCTACACCTTC.

The rearrangement links TRBV28 to TRBJ1-1; D might be TRBD1 (5 bases). CDR1 and CDR2 (germline): MDHEN, SYDVKM. The CDR3 spans 15 residues. Trimming shortened V by 1 base and J by 5 bases, and 14 bases separated the two germline ends. CDR3 residues: CASSLSRGFRTEAFF. The CDR3 DNA is TGTGCCAGCAGTTTATCACGGGGGTTTCGGACTGAAGCTTTCTTT. Full variable domain (remainder filled in from reference TRBV28 and TRBJ1-1): DVKVTQSSRYLVKRTGEKVFLECVQDMDHENMFWYRQDPGLGLRLIYFSYDVKMKEKGDIPEGYSVSREKKERFSLILESASTNQTSMYLCASSLSRGFRTEAFFGQGTRLTVV.

The chain recombines TRBV6-7 with TRBJ1-3; D uncertain. TRBV6-7 is classed as an ORF, of uncertain function. Trimming stripped 6 bases from V and 0 bases from J, with 15 bases between. The CDR3 is made up of 16 amino acids. The chain's CDR3 is CASRRGTASSGNTIYF. CDR3 in DNA: TGTGCCAGCAGACGGGGTACCGCTAGCTCTGGAAACACCATATATTTT.

This chain joins TRBV28 and TRBJ2-7, with 7 bases fitting TRBD1. Germline-derived CDR1 and CDR2 are MDHEN and SYDVKM. The trim removed 6 bases at V and 4 bases at J, leaving 6 bases unmatched. This CDR3 is built from 13 residues. The DNA of the CDR3 is TGTGCCAGCAGCATGGGACAGCCGTACGAGCAGTACTTC. This sequence encodes CASSMGQPYEQYF.

This clone appeared once. V gene TRBV4-1 combines with J gene TRBJ1-6; 8 positions agree with TRBD1. Looked up from germline, CDR1 is MGHRA and CDR2 is YSYEKL. The ends lost 4 bases at V and 8 bases at J; junction bases unmatched: 4. The CDR3 has 14 residues. CDR3 amino acids: CASSPGQGDSPLHF. The CDR3 DNA follows: TGCGCCAGCAGCCCAGGACAGGGTGATTCACCCCTCCACTTT.

The count of this clone is one. CDR3 coding DNA: TGTGCCAGCAGCATCAGGTCGGAGACCCAGTACTTC. Translation gives CASSIRSETQYF. The rearrangement joins TRBV28 to TRBJ2-5; D remains unclear. V lost 6 bases to trimming and J lost 5 bases, with 10 bases between them. The germline V gene has CDR1 MDHEN and CDR2 SYDVKM. The CDR3 is 12 residues long.

V and J are TRBV9 and TRBJ2-1; TRBD2 aligns across 12 bases. The CDR3 spans 16 residues. With 1 base clipped from V and 10 bases from J, the junction kept 9 bases outside the gene matches. Germline V gene data show CDR1 as SGDLS and CDR2 as YYNGEE. CDR3 bases: TGTGCCAGCAGCGTACTACTAGCGGGAGGTCCCCCCGAGCAGTTCTTC. Translating it yields CASSVLLAGGPPEQFF.

The chain couples TRBV30 to TRBJ1-6; maybe TRBD1 (5 bases). The CDR3 runs to 17 residues. The V gene's germline CDR1 is GTSNPN and CDR2 SVGIG (reference sequence). Trimming took off 1 base at V and 4 bases at J, with 17 bases between the two ends. The CDR3 sequence: CAWSGGHSEGYNSPLHF. The CDR3 nucleotides are TGTGCCTGGAGTGGTGGACACTCGGAAGGATATAATTCACCCCTCCACTTT.

The chain employs TRBV28 and TRBJ1-4; no clear D. V was cut by 3 bases and J by 8 bases, with 13 bases left in between. Germline V lookup: CDR1 MDHEN, CDR2 SYDVKM. The CDR3 is 14 residues long. The CDR3, as DNA: TGTGCCAGCAGTTTGTCGGGGTTAGGCGAAAAACTGTTTTTT. Amino acids: CASSLSGLGEKLFF.

The chain links TRBV6-1 to TRBJ2-7; TRBD1 might be the D (5 bases). Germline values: CDR1 MNHNS, CDR2 SASEGT. This CDR3 is 12 amino acids long. The V end was cut by 3 bases, the J end by 2 bases, with 5 bases between. The CDR3 protein is CASSEGPYEQYF. CDR3 bases: TGTGCCAGCAGTGAGGGGCCCTACGAGCAGTACTTC.

Of note for this clone: Other DNA variants within this sample encode the same CDR3. The chain uses TRBV27 and TRBJ1-5; no reliable D call. Germline CDR1 and CDR2: MNHEY and SMNVEV (reference sequence). The CDR3 sequence is 13 residues long. Trimming took 8 bases from V and 0 from J, leaving 8 bases between them. For the CDR3, the DNA is TGTGCCAGCGGGAGATATAGCAATCAGCCCCAGCATTTT. This encodes CASGRYSNQPQHF.

This chain links TRBV19 with TRBJ1-2, with TRBD1 as a possible D gene (5 bases). V lost 10 bases, J lost 6 bases, and 12 bases lay in between. This CDR3 is 11 amino acids long. The germline V gene has CDR1 LNHDA and CDR2 SQIVND (reference sequence). CDR3 amino acids: CATRGGDGYTF. CDR3 DNA: TGTGCCACCCGAGGAGGGGATGGCTACACCTTC.

The chain links TRBV23-1 to TRBJ2-4; tentatively, D is TRBD2 (5 bases). TRBV23-1 is known as an ORF, though its function is uncertain. With 4 bases removed from V and 4 bases from J, the gap between germline ends came to 17 bases. The CDR3 sequence is 16 residues long. Here the CDR3 reads CASSPTLATKKNIQYF. The DNA for the CDR3 is TGCGCCAGCAGTCCCACCCTCGCGACTAAAAAAAACATTCAGTACTTC.